Following are 7 T cell receptor beta chains from one sample sequenced in a study of cytomegalovirus exposure and HLA in healthy donors. The study ran its PCR with 60 Vbeta and 13 Jbeta primers. Sequencing was performed with immunoSEQ multiplex PCR; in TCRdb, only in-frame clones are kept and a portion is missing. The table lists approximately 150,000 clones, 75% to 90% of them singletons, with approximately 2.9% in the top ten. Source material: PBMCs. All receptors derive from a woman younger than 45 in good health and CMV-seronegative.

The chain uses TRBV2 and TRBJ1-3; a weak D match, TRBD1 (6 bases). The germline gives CDR1 SNHLY, CDR2 FYNNEI. The CDR3 loop spans 16 amino acids. V was pared by 4 bases and J by 6 bases, with 19 bases between. In nucleotides, the CDR3 is TGTGCCAGCAGTGTCGGATCGGGCAGGGGTACAAACACCATATATTTT. It is translated as CASSVGSGRGTNTIYF.

The chain has TRBV19 and TRBJ1-5; 11 bases agree with TRBD1. V lost 1 base, J lost 6 bases, and 2 bases stayed unmatched. The germline gives CDR1 LNHDA, CDR2 SQIVND (reference sequence). CDR3 length: 15 residues. CDR3 protein: CASSIGGQGAQPQHF. In DNA form, the CDR3 reads TGTGCCAGTAGTATAGGAGGACAGGGGGCTCAGCCCCAGCATTTT.

This clone showed up just once. The J gene is TRBJ1-4, the V gene TRBV11-2, with D possibly being TRBD1 (5 bases). This CDR3 is 16 amino acids long. Trimming left V 1 base short and J 7 bases short, with 16 bases between. Germline lookup yields CDR1 SGHAT and CDR2 FQNNGV. The DNA for the CDR3 is TGTGCCAGCAGCTTAGTTCTTGTCGCAGGGTTTGAAAAACTGTTTTTT. Translation gives CASSLVLVAGFEKLFF.

V usage is TRBV18 and J usage is TRBJ1-4; 8 nucleotides align to TRBD1. After removal of 1 base from V and 6 bases from J, the junction contained 4 bases not matched to a gene. Germline lookup yields CDR1 KGHSH and CDR2 LQKENI. This CDR3 contains 15 residues. In DNA, the CDR3 is TGTGCCAGCTCACCACGCCAGGGGGCTTATGAAAAACTGTTTTTT. Its translation: CASSPRQGAYEKLFF.

The CDR3 bases are TGTGCCAGCAGCTTAAGATATAGCCCCGATCGTGGAGAGACCCAGTACTTC. It codes for CASSLRYSPDRGETQYF. V gene TRBV11-1 combines with J gene TRBJ2-5; D remains ambiguous. V dropped 2 bases and J dropped 4 bases, with 20 bases sitting between them. Germline V gives CDR1 SGHAT, CDR2 FQDESV (reference sequence). The CDR3 spans 17 residues. The variable domain in full, completed from reference TRBV11-1 and TRBJ2-5, reads EAEVAQSPRYKITEKSQAVAFWCDPISGHATLYWYRQILGQGPELLVQFQDESVVDDSQLPKDRFSAERLKGVDSTLKIQPAELGDSAMYLCASSLRYSPDRGETQYFGPGTRLLVL.

This chain connects TRBV5-1 to TRBJ2-5, with 7 positions matching TRBD2. The CDR3 sequence is 14 residues long. V lost 0 bases, J lost 6 bases, and 5 bases stayed unmatched. The germline gives CDR1 SGHRS, CDR2 YFSETQ. The CDR3, as DNA: TGCGCCAGCAGCTTGGGACTAGCCGGAAAGACCCAGTACTTC. It is translated as CASSLGLAGKTQYF.

This clone has ten or more counts. J is TRBJ1-1 and V is TRBV6-6, with 7 bases lining up with TRBD1. The CDR3 is 14 amino acids. Looked up from germline, CDR1 is MNHNY and CDR2 is SVGAGI (reference sequence). V lost 2 bases and J lost 2; bases outside the gene matches: 2. CDR3 sequence: CASSYRDRNTEAFF. The CDR3 DNA follows: TGTGCCAGCAGTTACCGGGACAGAAACACTGAAGCTTTCTTT.